This T cell receptor (beta chain) derives from a study of Ad26.COV2.S vaccination and SARS-CoV-2 variants. Treatment described: some 20 received Ad26.COV2.S at low or high dose, single or two shots; about 5 received placebo; per-sample allocation not given. Sampling took place 63 days after the first vaccine or placebo injection. Measured with immunoSEQ multiplex PCR; TCRdb has only the in-frame clones, and not every one. The sample lists 250,000 to 300,000 clones, over 75% seen once, with over 2.5% in the top ten. Note on this clone: Its antigen is as yet unknown.

V lost 4 bases, J lost 3 bases, and 3 bases stayed unmatched. Germline CDR1 and CDR2: SNHLY and FYNNEI. CDR3 length: 14 residues. Findings and caveats of the study: Breadth of non-spike TCRs did not differ between vaccinees and placebo recipients.

This sequence was found in a person aged 18-65 years who received the Ad26.COV2.S COVID-19 vaccine or a placebo. The V gene is TRBV2, the J gene TRBJ2-7, with TRBD2 matching over 10 bases. The sample here was peripheral blood, taken in a trial of Ad26.COV2.S vaccine versus placebo. The CDR3 spells CASSGTSGYYEQYF. For the CDR3, the DNA is TGTGCCAGCAGTGGGACTAGCGGTTACTACGAGCAGTACTTC.